This TCR beta chain was observed in a study of T cells in Graves' hyperthyroidism and ophthalmopathy. Authors of the study amplified TCR beta CDR3 regions from RNA transcripts. The HTBI primer set was used in a first-round RT-PCR of the TCR CDR3. TCRdb called the multiplex PCR reads again in MiXCR, with one record for every CDR3 protein. Altogether about 640,000 distinct CDR3 sequences are present, around 21% being singletons, with the ten largest covering about 35%. The study, taken as a whole, reports: Most thyroid clonotypes expanded above 0.001 appeared in blood too.

There are 15 residues in the CDR3. Germline assignment: CDR1 DFQATT and CDR2 SNEGSKA (reference sequence). V was shortened by 4 bases and J by 6 bases, with 21 bases between the two germline ends. This clonotype was recorded many times. Its target is unknown. The sequenced material came from blood. The chain uses TRBV20-1 and TRBJ2-5; D not resolved. The receptor's source is a man between 25 and 39 years old with Graves' ophthalmopathy. As DNA, the CDR3 is TGCAGTGCTACCGACCCTAGAATGGGTAGAAAGACCCAGTACTTC. Translating it yields CSATDPRMGRKTQYF.